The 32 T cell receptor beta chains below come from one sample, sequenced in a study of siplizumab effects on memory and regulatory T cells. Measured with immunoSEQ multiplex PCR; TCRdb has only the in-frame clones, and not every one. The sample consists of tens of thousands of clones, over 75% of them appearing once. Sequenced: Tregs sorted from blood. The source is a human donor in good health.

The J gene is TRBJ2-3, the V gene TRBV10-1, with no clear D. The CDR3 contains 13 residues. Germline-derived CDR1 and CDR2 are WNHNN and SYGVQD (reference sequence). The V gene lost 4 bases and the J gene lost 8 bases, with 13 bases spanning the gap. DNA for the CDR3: TGCGCCAGCAGTGGGACCCACAGTGGTACGCAGTATTTT. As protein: CASSGTHSGTQYF.

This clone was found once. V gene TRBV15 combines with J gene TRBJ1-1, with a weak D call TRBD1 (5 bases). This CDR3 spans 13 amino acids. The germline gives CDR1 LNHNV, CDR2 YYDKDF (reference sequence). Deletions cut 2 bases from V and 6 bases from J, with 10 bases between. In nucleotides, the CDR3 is TGTGCCACCAGCAGATACGACAGCCCTGAAGCTTTCTTT. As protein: CATSRYDSPEAFF.

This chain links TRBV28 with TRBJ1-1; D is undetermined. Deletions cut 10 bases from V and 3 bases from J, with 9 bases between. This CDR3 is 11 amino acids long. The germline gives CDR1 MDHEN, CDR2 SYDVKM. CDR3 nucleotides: TGTGCCACTACGGTATACACTGAAGCTTTCTTT. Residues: CATTVYTEAFF.

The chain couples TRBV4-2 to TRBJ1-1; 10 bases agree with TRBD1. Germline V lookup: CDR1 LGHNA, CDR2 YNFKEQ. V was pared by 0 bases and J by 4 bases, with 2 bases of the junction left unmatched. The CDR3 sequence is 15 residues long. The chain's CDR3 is CASSQDWTGGTEAFF. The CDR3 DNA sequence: TGTGCCAGCAGCCAAGATTGGACAGGGGGCACTGAAGCTTTCTTT.

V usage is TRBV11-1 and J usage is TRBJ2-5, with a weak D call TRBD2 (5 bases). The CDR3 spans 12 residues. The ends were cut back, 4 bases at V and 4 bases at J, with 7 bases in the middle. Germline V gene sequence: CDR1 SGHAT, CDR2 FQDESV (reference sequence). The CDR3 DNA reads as TGTGCCAGCAGCTCTAGCCGAGAGACCCAGTACTTC. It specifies CASSSSRETQYF. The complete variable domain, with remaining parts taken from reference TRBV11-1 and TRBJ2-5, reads EAEVAQSPRYKITEKSQAVAFWCDPISGHATLYWYRQILGQGPELLVQFQDESVVDDSQLPKDRFSAERLKGVDSTLKIQPAELGDSAMYLCASSSSRETQYFGPGTRLLVL.

The CDR3 bases are TGTGCCAGCAAAGATAAGGCTAGCTGGGAGACCCAGTACTTC. It specifies CASKDKASWETQYF. The genes are TRBV6-5 and TRBJ2-5, with D maybe TRBD2 (5 bases). CDR1 MNHEY and CDR2 SVGAGI come from the germline V gene. The length of the CDR3 is 14 residues. The V end lost 7 bases, the J end lost 5 bases, and 17 bases lay between the germline ends.

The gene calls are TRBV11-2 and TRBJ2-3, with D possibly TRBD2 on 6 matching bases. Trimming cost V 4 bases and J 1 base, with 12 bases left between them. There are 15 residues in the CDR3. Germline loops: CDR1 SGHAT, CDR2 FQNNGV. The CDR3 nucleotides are TGTGCCAGCAGCTCCTTACTAGCCCGCACAGATACGCAGTATTTT. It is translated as CASSSLLARTDTQYF.

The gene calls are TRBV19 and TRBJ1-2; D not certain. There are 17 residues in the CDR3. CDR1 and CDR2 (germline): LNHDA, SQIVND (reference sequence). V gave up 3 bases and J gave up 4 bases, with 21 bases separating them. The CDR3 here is CASSMSLYSLFGYGYTF. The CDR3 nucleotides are TGTGCCAGTAGTATGAGCTTATACAGCCTATTCGGCTATGGCTACACCTTC.

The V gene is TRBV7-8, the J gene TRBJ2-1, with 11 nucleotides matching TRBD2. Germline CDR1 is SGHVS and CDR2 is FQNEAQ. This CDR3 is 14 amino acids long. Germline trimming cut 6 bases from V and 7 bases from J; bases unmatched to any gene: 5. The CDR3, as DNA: TGTGCCAGCAGACTAGCGGGAGTTGGAAATGAGCAGTTCTTC. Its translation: CASRLAGVGNEQFF.

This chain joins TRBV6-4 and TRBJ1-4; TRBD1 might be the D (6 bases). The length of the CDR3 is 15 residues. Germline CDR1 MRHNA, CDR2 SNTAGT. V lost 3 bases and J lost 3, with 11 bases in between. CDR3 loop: CASSEYRVPNEKLFF. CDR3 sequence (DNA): TGTGCCAGCAGTGAATACAGGGTTCCTAATGAAAAACTGTTTTTT.

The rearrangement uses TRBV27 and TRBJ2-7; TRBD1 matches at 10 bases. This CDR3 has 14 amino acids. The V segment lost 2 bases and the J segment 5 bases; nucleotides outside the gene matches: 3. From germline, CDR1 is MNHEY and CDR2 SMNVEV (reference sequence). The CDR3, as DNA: TGTGCCAGCAGTTTAAGGGACAGGGGCCACGAGCAGTACTTC. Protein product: CASSLRDRGHEQYF.

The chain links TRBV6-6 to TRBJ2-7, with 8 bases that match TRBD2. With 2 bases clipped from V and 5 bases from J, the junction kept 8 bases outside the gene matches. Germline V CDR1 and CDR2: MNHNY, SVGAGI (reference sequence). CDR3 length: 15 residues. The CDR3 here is CASSYTGLAANEQYF. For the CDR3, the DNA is TGTGCCAGCAGTTACACCGGACTAGCAGCTAACGAGCAGTACTTC.

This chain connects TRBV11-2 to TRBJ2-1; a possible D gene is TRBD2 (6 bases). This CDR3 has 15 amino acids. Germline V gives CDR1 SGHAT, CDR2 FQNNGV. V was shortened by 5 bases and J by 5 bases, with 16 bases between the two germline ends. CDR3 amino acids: CASSRRGGINNEQFF. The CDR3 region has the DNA TGTGCCAGCAGCCGTCGGGGCGGGATCAACAATGAGCAGTTCTTC.

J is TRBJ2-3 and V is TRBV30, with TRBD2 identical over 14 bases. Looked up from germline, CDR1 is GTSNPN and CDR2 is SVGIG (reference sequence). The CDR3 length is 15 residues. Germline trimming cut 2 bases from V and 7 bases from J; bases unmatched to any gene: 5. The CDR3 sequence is CAWSMTSGRVNTQYF. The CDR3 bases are TGTGCCTGGAGTATGACTAGCGGGAGGGTAAATACGCAGTATTTT.

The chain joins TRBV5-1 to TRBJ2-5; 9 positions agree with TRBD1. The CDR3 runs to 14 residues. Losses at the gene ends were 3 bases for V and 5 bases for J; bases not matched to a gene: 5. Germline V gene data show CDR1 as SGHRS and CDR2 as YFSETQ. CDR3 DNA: TGCGCCAGCAGCTGGGACAGGGCTGGGGAGACCCAGTACTTC. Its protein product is CASSWDRAGETQYF.

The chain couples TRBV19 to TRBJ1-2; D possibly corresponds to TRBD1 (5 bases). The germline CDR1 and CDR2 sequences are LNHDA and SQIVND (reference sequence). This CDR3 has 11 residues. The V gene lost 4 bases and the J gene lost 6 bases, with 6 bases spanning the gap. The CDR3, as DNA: TGTGCCAGTAGTAGAGGGGATGGCTACACCTTC. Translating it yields CASSRGDGYTF.

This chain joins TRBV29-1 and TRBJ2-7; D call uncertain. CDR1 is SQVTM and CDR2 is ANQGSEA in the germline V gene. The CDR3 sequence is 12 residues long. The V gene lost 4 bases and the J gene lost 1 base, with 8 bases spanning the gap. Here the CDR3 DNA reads TGCAGCGTTGGCCCCCGGTCCTACGAGCAGTACTTC. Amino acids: CSVGPRSYEQYF.

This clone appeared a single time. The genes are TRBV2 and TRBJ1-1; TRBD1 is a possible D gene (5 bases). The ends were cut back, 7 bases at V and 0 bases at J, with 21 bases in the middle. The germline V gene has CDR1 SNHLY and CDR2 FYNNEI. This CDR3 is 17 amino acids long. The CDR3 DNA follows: TGTGCCAGCATCTTAGGGGCGCGAGGTGGCATGAACACTGAAGCTTTCTTT. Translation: CASILGARGGMNTEAFF.

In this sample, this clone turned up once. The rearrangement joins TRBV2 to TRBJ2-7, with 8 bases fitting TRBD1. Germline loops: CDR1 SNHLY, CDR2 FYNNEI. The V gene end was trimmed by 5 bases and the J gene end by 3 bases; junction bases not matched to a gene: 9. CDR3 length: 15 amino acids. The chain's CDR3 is CASSSFRGQGYEQYF. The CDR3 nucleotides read TGTGCCAGCAGTTCCTTCAGGGGGCAGGGCTACGAGCAGTACTTC.

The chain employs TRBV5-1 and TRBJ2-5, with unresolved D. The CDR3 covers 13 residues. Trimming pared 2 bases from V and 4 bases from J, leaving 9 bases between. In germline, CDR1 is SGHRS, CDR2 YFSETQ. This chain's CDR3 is CASSFRPPETQYF. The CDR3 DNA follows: TGCGCCAGCAGCTTTAGACCTCCAGAGACCCAGTACTTC.

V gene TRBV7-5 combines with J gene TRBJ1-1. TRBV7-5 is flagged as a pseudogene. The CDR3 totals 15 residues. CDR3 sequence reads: CVRRAPKGRNTEAFF. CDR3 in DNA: TGTGTCAGAAGGGCCCCCAAGGGTCGGAACACTGAAGCTTTCTTT.

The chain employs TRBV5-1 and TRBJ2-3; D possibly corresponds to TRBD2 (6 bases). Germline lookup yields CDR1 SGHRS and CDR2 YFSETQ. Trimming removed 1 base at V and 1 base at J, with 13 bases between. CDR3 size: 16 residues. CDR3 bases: TGCGCCAGCAGCTTGTGGGACTTCCGCGGCACAGATACGCAGTATTTT. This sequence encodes CASSLWDFRGTDTQYF.

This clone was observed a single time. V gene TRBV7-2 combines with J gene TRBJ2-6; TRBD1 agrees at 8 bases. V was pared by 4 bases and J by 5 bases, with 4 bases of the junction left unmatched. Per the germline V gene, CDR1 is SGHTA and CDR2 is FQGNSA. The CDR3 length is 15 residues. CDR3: CASSSGTGRANVLTF. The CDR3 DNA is TGTGCCAGCAGCTCGGGGACAGGACGGGCCAACGTCCTGACTTTC.

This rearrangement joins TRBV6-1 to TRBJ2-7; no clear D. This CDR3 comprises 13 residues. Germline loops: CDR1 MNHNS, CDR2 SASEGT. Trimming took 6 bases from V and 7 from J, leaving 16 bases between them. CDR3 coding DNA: TGTGCCAGCAGCGACCATGGCGGTCGAGAGCAGTACTTC. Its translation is CASSDHGGREQYF.

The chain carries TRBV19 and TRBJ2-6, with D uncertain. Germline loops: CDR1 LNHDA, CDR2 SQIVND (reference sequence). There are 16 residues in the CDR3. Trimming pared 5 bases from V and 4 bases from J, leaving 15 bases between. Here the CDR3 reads CASSLIGLMGANVLTF. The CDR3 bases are TGTGCCAGTAGTCTTATAGGTCTCATGGGGGCCAACGTCCTGACTTTC.

The CDR3 here is CASSPGGASGRSTQYF. The CDR3 DNA is TGCGCCAGCAGCCCGGGGGGAGCTAGCGGGAGATCTACACAGTACTTC. The V and J genes are TRBV4-1 and TRBJ2-4; 10 nucleotides agree with TRBD2. The CDR3 has 16 residues. J was trimmed by 13 bases and V by 4 bases; bases with no gene match: 16. In germline, CDR1 is MGHRA, CDR2 YSYEKL.

The CDR3 spells CASNSSGGPFSTNEKLFF. CDR3 DNA sequence: TGTGCCAGCAATTCGAGCGGGGGGCCTTTCTCAACTAATGAAAAACTGTTTTTT. The chain employs TRBV9 and TRBJ1-4, with D possibly matching TRBD1 (6 bases). With 6 bases removed from V and 0 bases from J, the gap between germline ends came to 21 bases. Germline-derived CDR1 and CDR2 are SGDLS and YYNGEE. This CDR3 has 18 amino acids.

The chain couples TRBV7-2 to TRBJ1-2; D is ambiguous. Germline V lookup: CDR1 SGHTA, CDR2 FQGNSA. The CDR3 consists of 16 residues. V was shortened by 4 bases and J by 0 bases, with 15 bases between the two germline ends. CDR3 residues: CASSSGTRLSNYGYTF. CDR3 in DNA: TGTGCCAGCAGCTCCGGAACCAGGTTGTCTAACTATGGCTACACCTTC.

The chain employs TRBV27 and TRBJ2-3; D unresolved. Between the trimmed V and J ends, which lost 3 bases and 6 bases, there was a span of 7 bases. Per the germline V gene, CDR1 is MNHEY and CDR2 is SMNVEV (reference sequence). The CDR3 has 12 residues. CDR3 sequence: CASSFPLDTQYF. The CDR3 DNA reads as TGTGCCAGCAGTTTCCCTCTTGATACGCAGTATTTT.

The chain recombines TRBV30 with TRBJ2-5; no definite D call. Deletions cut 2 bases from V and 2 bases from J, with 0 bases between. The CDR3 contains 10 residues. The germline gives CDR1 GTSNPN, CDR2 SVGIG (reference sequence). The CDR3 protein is CAWSQETQYF. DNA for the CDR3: TGTGCCTGGAGTCAAGAGACCCAGTACTTC.

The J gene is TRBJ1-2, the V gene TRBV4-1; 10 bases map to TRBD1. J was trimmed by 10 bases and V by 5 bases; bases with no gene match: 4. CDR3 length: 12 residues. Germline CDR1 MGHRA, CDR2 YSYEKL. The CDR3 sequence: CASSLRQGAYTF. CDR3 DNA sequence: TGCGCCAGCAGCTTACGACAGGGGGCCTACACCTTC.

The CDR3 bases are TGTGCCAGCAGCCGGGGACAGGGACTCTATGGCTACACCTTC. Protein product: CASSRGQGLYGYTF. V usage is TRBV4-2 and J usage is TRBJ1-2; the match to TRBD1 covers 9 bases. Germline CDR1 is LGHNA and CDR2 is YNFKEQ. V lost 4 bases and J lost 4; bases outside the gene matches: 4. This CDR3 is 14 amino acids long.